Detailed here is one TCR beta chain. Its antigen is as yet unknown. CDR3 length: 14 residues. The V end was cut by 7 bases, the J end by 1 base, with 13 bases between. Germline V gene data show CDR1 as SGHTA and CDR2 as FQGNSA. TCRdb reprocessed the reads with MiXCR, giving one entry per CDR3 protein. The sample has hundreds of thousands of distinct CDR3 sequences, roughly 26% seen once. This entry comes from a study of T cell repertoires in cytomegalovirus infection. Study information: In public TCR beta signatures, there were indications of both CMV infection and matching HLA type. Study-wide results and caveats: Cumulative public TCR beta family frequency identified carriers of CMV plus the relevant HLA.

The sequenced material came from CD8+ T cells from PBMCs. The sequence derives from a human donor in good health (CMV status not recorded). Some clones in this sample may be carry-over from other donors' samples. The gene calls are TRBV7-2 and TRBJ2-5; D gene unclear. The CDR3 protein is CASTWDLPQETQYF. The CDR3 DNA sequence: TGTGCCAGCACCTGGGATTTACCCCAAGAGACCCAGTACTTC.